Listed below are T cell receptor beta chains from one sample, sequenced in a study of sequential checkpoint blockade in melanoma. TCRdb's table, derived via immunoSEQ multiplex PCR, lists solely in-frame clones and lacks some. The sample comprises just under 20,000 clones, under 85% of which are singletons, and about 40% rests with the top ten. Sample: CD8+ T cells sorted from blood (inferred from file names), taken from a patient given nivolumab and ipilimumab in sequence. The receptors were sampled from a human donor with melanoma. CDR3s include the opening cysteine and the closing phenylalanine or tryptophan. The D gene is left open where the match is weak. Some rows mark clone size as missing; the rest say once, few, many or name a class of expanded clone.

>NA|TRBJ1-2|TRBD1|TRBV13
TGTGCCAGCAGCACAACAGGGGTTTATGGCTACACCTTC
CASSTTGVYGYTF
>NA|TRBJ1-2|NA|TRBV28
TGTGCCAGCAATGAAAGGACAGTGCTTGGCTACACCTTC
CASNERTVLGYTF
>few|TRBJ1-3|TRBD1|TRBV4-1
TGCGCCAGCAGCCACCTACAGGGGGCCTCTGGAAACACCATATATTTT
CASSHLQGASGNTIYF
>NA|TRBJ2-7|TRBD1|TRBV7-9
TGTGCCAGCAGCTTAGCTCCGGGACAGGACTCCTACGAGCAGTACTTC
CASSLAPGQDSYEQYF
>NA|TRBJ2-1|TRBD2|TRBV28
TGTGCCAGCAGTGGGGTCCGACTAGCGACCTCCTACAATGAGCAGTTCTTC
CASSGVRLATSYNEQFF
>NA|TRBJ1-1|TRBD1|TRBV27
TGTGCCAGCAGACCCCTGGGGACAGGGGGCAAGGAAGGCACTGAAGCTTTCTTT
CASRPLGTGGKEGTEAFF
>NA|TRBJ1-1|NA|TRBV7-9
TGTGCCAGCAGCCTGGGGGCGACTGAAGCTTTCTTT
CASSLGATEAFF
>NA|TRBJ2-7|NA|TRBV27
TGTGCCAGCAGACGGTTGGGCAGTGCCTACGAGCAGTACTTC
CASRRLGSAYEQYF
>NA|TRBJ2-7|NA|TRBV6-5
TGTGCCAGCAGTTACGCAACTCCGGGACAAAGCTACGAGCAGTACTTC
CASSYATPGQSYEQYF
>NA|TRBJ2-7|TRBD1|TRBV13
TGTGCCAGCAGCTTAGGACAGGGGGCGTACGAGCAGTACTTC
CASSLGQGAYEQYF
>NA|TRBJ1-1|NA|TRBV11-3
TGTGCCAGCAGCTTAAGGGGGAACACTGAAGCTTTCTTT
CASSLRGNTEAFF
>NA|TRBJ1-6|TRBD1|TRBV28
TGTGCCAGCAGTCAATACCGGGACAGGCGTTATAATTCACCCCTCCACTTT
CASSQYRDRRYNSPLHF